The 7 T cell receptor beta chains reported below all come from one sample, sequenced in a study of beta chain features in type 1 diabetes. The entirety of the isolated RNA underwent reverse transcription, so expressed TCRB transcripts were sequenced. The assay was immunoSEQ multiplex PCR, and TCRdb's table has in-frame clones only and misses some. The sample has roughly 300,000 clones, 6.5% to 10% seen once. What was sequenced was central memory CD4+ T cells from blood. Receptors were obtained from a woman younger than 35 in good health.

The chain's CDR3 is CASSARTGNNQPQHF. The CDR3 bases are TGTGCCAGTAGTGCAAGGACGGGGAATAATCAGCCCCAGCATTTT. The chain has TRBV19 and TRBJ1-5; D gene ambiguous. With 5 bases removed from V and 4 bases from J, the gap between germline ends came to 15 bases. The CDR3 loop spans 15 amino acids. CDR1 LNHDA and CDR2 SQIVND come from the germline V gene (reference sequence).

This clone was detected ten times or more. The chain is built from TRBV9 and TRBJ1-3, with a weak D call TRBD1 (5 bases). CDR3 length: 14 residues. V shed 0 bases and J shed 8 bases, with 12 bases lying between them. CDR1 is SGDLS, CDR2 YYNGEE, per germline. The CDR3: CASSVDRWGDTIYF. The CDR3 bases are TGTGCCAGCAGCGTAGACAGGTGGGGGGACACCATATATTTT.

This clone was recorded a few times. V is TRBV7-8 and J is TRBJ2-7; 9 nucleotides agree with TRBD1. Germline V gene data show CDR1 as SGHVS and CDR2 as FQNEAQ. This CDR3 is 13 amino acids long. V was clipped by 4 bases and J by 5 bases; unmatched bases: 3. The CDR3 loop reads CASSWTGVNEQYF. The CDR3 nucleotides are TGTGCCAGCAGCTGGACAGGGGTCAACGAGCAGTACTTC.

This clone has only a few counts. The chain couples TRBV6-6 to TRBJ2-7; D might be TRBD1 (6 bases). Per germline, CDR1 MNHNY and CDR2 SVGAGI (reference sequence). V was trimmed by 6 bases and J by 6 bases, leaving 21 bases between them. The CDR3 consists of 15 residues. The CDR3 bases are TGTGCCAGCAGCAAACCCACAGGGTTTTTCGCCGAGCAGTACTTC. It encodes CASSKPTGFFAEQYF.

This clone was observed a handful of times. The CDR3 nucleotides read TGTGCCAGCAGAAGATCGACAGGGCTTGGAGAAAAACTGTTTTTT. This encodes CASRRSTGLGEKLFF. This chain uses TRBV10-3 with TRBJ1-4, with 7 bases lining up with TRBD1. The CDR3 runs 15 residues. Per germline, CDR1 ENHRY and CDR2 SYGVKD. V dropped 10 bases and J dropped 8; count of bases not matched to a gene: 16.

The chain recombines TRBV19 with TRBJ2-7, with D possibly TRBD2 on 6 matching bases. Germline CDR1 is LNHDA and CDR2 is SQIVND (reference sequence). This CDR3 comprises 17 residues. V shed 6 bases and J shed 3 bases, with 24 bases lying between them. The CDR3 loop reads CASSRGFVAEPYYEQYF. The CDR3 nucleotides read TGTGCCAGTAGCCGAGGGTTCGTAGCGGAGCCGTACTACGAGCAGTACTTC.

The chain combines TRBV18 with TRBJ1-1, with D hard to call. Germline CDR1 reads KGHSH; CDR2 reads LQKENI. The CDR3 contains 13 residues. V lost 5 bases to trimming and J lost 3 bases, with 10 bases between them. DNA for the CDR3: TGTGCCAGCTCAGGGGTTTTACACACTGAAGCTTTCTTT. It yields the protein CASSGVLHTEAFF. Complete variable domain (other parts from reference TRBV18 and TRBJ1-1): NAGVMQNPRHLVRRRGQEARLRCSPMKGHSHVYWYRQLPEEGLKFMVYLQKENIIDESGMPKERFSAEFPKEGPSILRIQQVVRGDSAAYFCASSGVLHTEAFFGQGTRLTVV.